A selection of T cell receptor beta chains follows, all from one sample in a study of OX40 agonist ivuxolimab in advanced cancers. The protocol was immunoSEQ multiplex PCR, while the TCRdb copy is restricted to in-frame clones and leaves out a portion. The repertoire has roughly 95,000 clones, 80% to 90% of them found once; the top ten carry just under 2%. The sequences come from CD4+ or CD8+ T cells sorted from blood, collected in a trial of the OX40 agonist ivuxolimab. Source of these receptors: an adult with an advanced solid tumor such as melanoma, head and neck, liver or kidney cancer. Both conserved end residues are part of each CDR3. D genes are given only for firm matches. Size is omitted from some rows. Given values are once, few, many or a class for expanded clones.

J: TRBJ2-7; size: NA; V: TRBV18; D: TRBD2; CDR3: CASSPPGGSDEQYF; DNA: TGTGCCAGCTCACCACCGGGGGGGTCGGACGAGCAGTACTTC
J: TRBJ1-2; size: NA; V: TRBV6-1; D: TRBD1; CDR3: CASSEKFTRGRWGGYTF; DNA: TGTGCCAGCAGTGAAAAATTTACGAGGGGGCGCTGGGGTGGCTACACCTTC
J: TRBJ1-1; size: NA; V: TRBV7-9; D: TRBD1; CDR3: CASSFSQGSAEAFF; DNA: TGTGCCAGCAGCTTCTCACAGGGGAGCGCTGAAGCTTTCTTT
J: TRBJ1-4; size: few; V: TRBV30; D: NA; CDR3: CAWSVRGSEKLFF; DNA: TGTGCCTGGAGTGTACGGGGGAGTGAAAAACTGTTTTTT
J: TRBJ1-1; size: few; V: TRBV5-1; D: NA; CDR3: CASSLQGGGAFF; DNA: TGCGCCAGCAGCTTACAGGGTGGGGGAGCTTTCTTT
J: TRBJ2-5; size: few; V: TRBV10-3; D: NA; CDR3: CAITGTAGETQYF; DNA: TGTGCCATCACCGGGACGGCTGGTGAGACCCAGTACTTC
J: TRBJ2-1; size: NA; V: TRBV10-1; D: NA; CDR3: CASSSGLYNEQFF; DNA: TGCGCCAGCTCCTCGGGACTTTACAATGAGCAGTTCTTC
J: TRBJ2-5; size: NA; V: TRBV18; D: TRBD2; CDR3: CASSTGLAGGGETQYF; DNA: TGTGCCAGCTCAACCGGACTAGCGGGAGGCGGGGAGACCCAGTACTTC
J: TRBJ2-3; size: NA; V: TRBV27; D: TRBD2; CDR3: CASSSRLEGGFADTQYF; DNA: TGTGCCAGCAGTTCGCGCCTCGAGGGAGGGTTCGCAGATACGCAGTATTTT
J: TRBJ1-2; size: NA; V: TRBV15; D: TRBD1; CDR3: CATSRDGRQGEEGYTF; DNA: TGTGCCACCAGCAGAGATGGTCGTCAGGGGGAGGAAGGCTACACCTTC
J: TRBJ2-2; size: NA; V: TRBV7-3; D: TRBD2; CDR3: CASSPRTSGSGTGELFF; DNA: TGTGCCAGCAGCCCAAGGACTAGCGGGAGCGGCACCGGGGAGCTGTTTTTT
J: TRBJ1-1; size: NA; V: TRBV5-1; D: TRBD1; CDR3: CASSLQGAYPMNTEAFF; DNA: TGCGCCAGCAGCTTGCAGGGGGCCTATCCGATGAACACTGAAGCTTTCTTT
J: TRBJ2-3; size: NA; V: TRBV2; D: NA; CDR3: CASSAQGSSTDTQYF; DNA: TGTGCCAGCAGTGCTCAGGGATCTAGCACAGATACGCAGTATTTT
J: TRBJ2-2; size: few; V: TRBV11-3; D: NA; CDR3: CASSPGQPGELFF; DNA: TGTGCCAGCAGCCCTGGACAGCCCGGGGAGCTGTTTTTT
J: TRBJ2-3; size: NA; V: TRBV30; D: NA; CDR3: CAWSVSTEYTQYF; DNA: TGTGCCTGGAGTGTATCAACAGAGTATACGCAGTATTTT
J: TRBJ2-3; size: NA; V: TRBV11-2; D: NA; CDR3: CASSLRQDTDTQYF; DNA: TGTGCCAGCAGCCTGCGACAGGACACAGATACGCAGTATTTT
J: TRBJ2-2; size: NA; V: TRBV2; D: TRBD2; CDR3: CASTTTSGITGELFF; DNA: TGTGCCAGCACCACCACTAGCGGAATCACCGGGGAGCTGTTTTTT
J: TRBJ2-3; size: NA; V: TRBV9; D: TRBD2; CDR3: CASSTQSAGVTDTQYF; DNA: TGTGCCAGCAGCACGCAATCAGCGGGAGTGACAGATACGCAGTATTTT
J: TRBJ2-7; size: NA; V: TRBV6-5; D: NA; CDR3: CASSSPTGGPNEQYF; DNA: TGTGCCAGCAGTTCCCCGACGGGGGGCCCCAACGAGCAGTACTTC
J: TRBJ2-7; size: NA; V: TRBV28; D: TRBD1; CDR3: CASSLEGQGSYEQYF; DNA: TGTGCCAGCAGTTTAGAGGGACAGGGCTCCTACGAGCAGTACTTC
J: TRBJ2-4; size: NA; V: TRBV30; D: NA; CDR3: CAWSQTTLDIQYF; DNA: TGTGCCTGGAGTCAGACGACTTTGGACATTCAGTACTTC
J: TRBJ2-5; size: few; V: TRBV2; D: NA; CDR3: CASSDPGTETQYF; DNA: TGTGCCAGCAGTGACCCAGGGACAGAGACCCAGTACTTC
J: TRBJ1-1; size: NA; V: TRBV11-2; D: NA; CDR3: CASSLGSGATEAFF; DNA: TGTGCCAGCAGCTTAGGGTCAGGAGCCACTGAAGCTTTCTTT
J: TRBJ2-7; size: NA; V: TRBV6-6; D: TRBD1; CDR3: CASSYDRVSYEQYF; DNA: TGTGCCAGCAGTTACGACAGGGTCTCCTACGAGCAGTACTTC
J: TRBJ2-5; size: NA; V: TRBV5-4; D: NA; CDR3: CASSLAGGGGQETQYF; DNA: TGTGCCAGCAGCTTGGCAGGGGGGGGTGGCCAAGAGACCCAGTACTTC
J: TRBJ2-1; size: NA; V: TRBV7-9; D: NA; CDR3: CASSLGPSSYNEQFF; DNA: TGTGCCAGCAGCTTAGGTCCTAGCTCCTACAATGAGCAGTTCTTC
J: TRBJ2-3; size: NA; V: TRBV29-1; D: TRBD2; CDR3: CSGKGLAGRTDTQYF; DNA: TGCAGCGGCAAGGGACTAGCGGGCCGCACAGATACGCAGTATTTT